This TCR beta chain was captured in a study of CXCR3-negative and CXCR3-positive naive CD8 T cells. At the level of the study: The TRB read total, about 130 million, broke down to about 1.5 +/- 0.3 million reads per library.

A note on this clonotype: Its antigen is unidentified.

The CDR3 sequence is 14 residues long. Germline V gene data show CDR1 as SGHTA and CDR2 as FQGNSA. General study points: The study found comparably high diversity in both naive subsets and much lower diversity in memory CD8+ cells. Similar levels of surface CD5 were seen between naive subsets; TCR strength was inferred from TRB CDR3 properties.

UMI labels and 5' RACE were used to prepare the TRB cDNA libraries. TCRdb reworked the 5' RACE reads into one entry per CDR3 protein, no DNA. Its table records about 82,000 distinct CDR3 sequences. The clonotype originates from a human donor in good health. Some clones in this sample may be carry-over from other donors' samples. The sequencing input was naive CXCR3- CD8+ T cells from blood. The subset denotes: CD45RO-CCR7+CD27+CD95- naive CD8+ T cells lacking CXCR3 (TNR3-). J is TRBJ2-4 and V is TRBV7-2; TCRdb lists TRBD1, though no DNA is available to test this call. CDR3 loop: CASSPGQGAYIQYF.